This T cell receptor (beta chain) was documented in a study of T cells in Graves' hyperthyroidism and ophthalmopathy. The CDR3 regions of TCR beta were amplified from RNA transcripts. In the first-round RT-PCR of the TCR CDR3, the HTBI primer set was used. TCRdb reprocessed the multiplex PCR reads via MiXCR and lists one record per CDR3 protein. The sample carries about 360,000 distinct CDR3 sequences, 15% to 18% recorded once. This clonotype has ten or more counts. Its antigen is not identified. The trim removed 3 bases at V and 2 bases at J, leaving 5 bases unmatched. The CDR3 runs to 15 residues. Germline loops: CDR1 DFQATT, CDR2 SNEGSKA (reference sequence). Broader study findings: The model identified upcoming ophthalmopathy a median approximately 6.5 months ahead of onset.

Diagnoses rested on clinical symptoms, serum thyroxine and TRAb, thyroid ultrasound and orbital computed tomography. When hyperthyroidism was first diagnosed, the blood sample was taken, preceding any ophthalmopathy symptoms. Fresh 10 ml peripheral blood yielded PBMCs. This TCR derives from a woman aged 18 to 35 with Graves' hyperthyroidism that later progressed to Graves' ophthalmopathy. The chain is built from TRBV20-1 and TRBJ2-1; TRBD2 aligns across 9 bases. Specimen: blood. The CDR3 bases are TGCAGTGCTAGTTCGGGACTAGCAGCCTACAATGAGCAGTTCTTC. It translates to CSASSGLAAYNEQFF.